This T cell receptor beta chain derives from a study of cytomegalovirus exposure and HLA in healthy donors. As for the study in general: Among the approximately 370 donors who were genotyped, roughly 86% fell in the genetic ancestry cluster that is associated with self-reported Caucasian donors.

The junction had 5 bases not matched to a gene; V was cut back by 2 bases and J by 6 bases. Germline loops: CDR1 GTSNPN, CDR2 SVGIG (reference sequence). This CDR3 region has 14 residues. General study findings and limits: Analysis was carried out at a later point, and it linked a missense DCLRE1C variant to TCR beta V- and J-gene trimming. When the data were analyzed later, several of the most significant clusters appeared to be linked to common viral pathogens. For most TCR beta V segments, an earlier analysis put the productive rate at about 90% or about 30% of the time.

Primers included in the PCR were 60 Vbeta and 13 Jbeta primers. Measured with immunoSEQ multiplex PCR; TCRdb has only the in-frame clones, and not every one. The table includes tens of thousands of clones, approximately 71% detected once. Note on this clone: Antigen unknown.

Sequenced material: PBMCs. This chain joins TRBV30 and TRBJ1-5, with TRBD1 matching 9 bases. The TCR sequence derives from a middle-aged man in good health and CMV-seronegative. DNA for the CDR3: TGTGCCTGGAGTTGGGACAGGGTGGGTCAGCCCCAGCATTTT. It codes for CAWSWDRVGQPQHF.